This TCR beta chain appears in the sequencing data of a study of T cell repertoires and HLA-DP antigens. Overall study context: Alloreactive CD4+ T cells targeted HLA-DP on transduced HeLa.

CDR1 is SGHTA and CDR2 is FQGTGA in the germline V gene. There are 13 residues in the CDR3. Trimming stripped 5 bases from V and 6 bases from J, with 13 bases between. A note on this clone: Its antigen is undetermined.

Untouched CD4+ T cells were isolated by negative selection, averaging about 98% purity. Clones were read by immunoSEQ multiplex PCR, and TCRdb kept only the in-frame ones, dropping some. This sample carries roughly 110,000 clones, 80% to 95% of them seen once, and the ten largest clones take approximately 0.29%. The sequenced sample consisted of CD4+ T cells from PBMCs. This TCR was recovered from a woman under 30 in good health and CMV-seronegative. The chain couples TRBV7-3 to TRBJ1-1, with D possibly TRBD1 on 5 matching bases. This CDR3 reads CASSNRDAPEAFF. In DNA form, the CDR3 reads TGTGCCAGCAGCAACCGGGACGCCCCTGAAGCTTTCTTT.